A selection of T cell receptor beta chains follows, all from one sample in a study of patients and donors after allogeneic stem cell transplantation. A single record per CDR3 protein comes from TCRdb applying MiXCR to the RT-PCR reads. The data show roughly 880,000 distinct CDR3 sequences, around 17% seen once. The sample taken for sequencing was blood, either unsorted or a sorted T cell fraction (not recorded which). Receptor source: a human donor who was either an allogeneic HSCT recipient or a stem cell or donor lymphocyte infusion donor (not recorded which). It is not recorded whose cells these are; they may come from a transplant donor. Both conserved end residues are part of each CDR3. D genes are given only for firm matches. Only some rows state a clone size, as once, few, many or a class for expanded clones.

len: 16; d_gene: TRBD2; v_gene: TRBV12-3/TRBV12-4; abundance: few; j_gene: TRBJ2-3; CDR3aa: CASSKEGLSVTDTQYF; CDR3nt: TGTGCCAGCAGTAAAGAGGGACTATCTGTCACAGATACGCAGTATTTT
len: 17; d_gene: TRBD2; v_gene: TRBV11-2; abundance: once; j_gene: TRBJ2-3; CDR3aa: CASSLEIAGLLSDTQYF; CDR3nt: TGTGCCAGCAGCTTAGAAATAGCGGGACTTCTATCAGATACGCAGTATTTT
len: 14; d_gene: .; v_gene: TRBV10-3; abundance: few; j_gene: TRBJ2-3; CDR3aa: CAIRAVISTDTQYF; CDR3nt: TGTGCCATCAGGGCGGTTATAAGCACAGATACGCAGTATTTT
len: 17; d_gene: TRBD1; v_gene: TRBV5-1; abundance: .; j_gene: TRBJ1-6; CDR3aa: CASSHVGQEKVGSPLHF; CDR3nt: TGCGCCAGCAGCCATGTGGGACAGGAAAAAGTCGGCTCACCCCTCCACTTT
len: 14; d_gene: .; v_gene: TRBV24-1; abundance: few; j_gene: TRBJ1-5; CDR3aa: CATSDKGRPEPQHF; CDR3nt: TGTGCCACCAGTGATAAGGGACGGCCGGAGCCCCAGCATTTT
len: 14; d_gene: TRBD2; v_gene: TRBV4-2; abundance: .; j_gene: TRBJ2-5; CDR3aa: CASSQVLAEETQYF; CDR3nt: TGTGCCAGCAGCCAAGTCCTAGCGGAAGAGACCCAGTACTTC
len: 15; d_gene: TRBD2; v_gene: TRBV20-1; abundance: .; j_gene: TRBJ2-1; CDR3aa: CSALSGGAPYNEQFF; CDR3nt: TGCAGTGCCCTTAGCGGGGGGGCCCCATACAATGAGCAGTTCTTC
len: 13; d_gene: .; v_gene: TRBV25-1; abundance: .; j_gene: TRBJ2-3; CDR3aa: CASSEWDADTQYF; CDR3nt: TGTGCCAGCAGTGAGTGGGACGCTGATACGCAGTATTTT
len: 16; d_gene: TRBD1; v_gene: TRBV10-3; abundance: .; j_gene: TRBJ1-1; CDR3aa: CAIGGRDRGPNTEAFF; CDR3nt: TGTGCCATCGGGGGTCGGGACAGGGGCCCAAACACTGAAGCTTTCTTT
len: 17; d_gene: .; v_gene: TRBV10-3; abundance: .; j_gene: TRBJ1-4; CDR3aa: CAISGVRGTATNEKLFF; CDR3nt: TGTGCCATCAGTGGGGTCCGCGGGACCGCAACTAATGAAAAACTGTTTTTT
len: 13; d_gene: .; v_gene: TRBV12-3/TRBV12-4; abundance: .; j_gene: TRBJ1-1; CDR3aa: CASSTGALTEAFF; CDR3nt: TGTGCCAGCAGCACGGGGGCCCTCACTGAAGCTTTCTTT
len: 11; d_gene: TRBD1; v_gene: TRBV30; abundance: few; j_gene: TRBJ1-1; CDR3aa: CAWSDEGAVFF; CDR3nt: TGTGCCTGGAGTGACGAGGGGGCGGTTTTCTTT
len: 15; d_gene: .; v_gene: TRBV12-3/TRBV12-4; abundance: .; j_gene: TRBJ2-3; CDR3aa: CASSFDGISTDTQYF; CDR3nt: TGTGCCAGCAGTTTTGACGGGATTTCCACAGATACGCAGTATTTT
len: 15; d_gene: TRBD1; v_gene: TRBV20-1; abundance: .; j_gene: TRBJ2-7; CDR3aa: CSARGGTGQAYEQYF; CDR3nt: TGCAGTGCCAGAGGTGGGACAGGGCAAGCCTACGAGCAGTACTTC
len: 16; d_gene: .; v_gene: TRBV9; abundance: few; j_gene: TRBJ1-3; CDR3aa: CASSRNPGHSGNTIYF; CDR3nt: TGTGCCAGCAGTCGCAATCCGGGACACTCTGGAAACACCATATATTTT
len: 17; d_gene: .; v_gene: TRBV12-3/TRBV12-4; abundance: few; j_gene: TRBJ1-6; CDR3aa: CASSFDMFVGDDSPLHF; CDR3nt: TGTGCCAGCAGTTTTGACATGTTCGTGGGCGACGACTCACCCCTCCACTTT
len: 14; d_gene: .; v_gene: TRBV12-3/TRBV12-4; abundance: few; j_gene: TRBJ1-1; CDR3aa: CASCHRGGHTEAFF; CDR3nt: TGTGCCAGCTGCCACCGGGGGGGTCACACTGAAGCTTTCTTT
len: 14; d_gene: TRBD2; v_gene: TRBV20-1; abundance: .; j_gene: TRBJ2-1; CDR3aa: CSASSTSGGYEQFF; CDR3nt: TGCAGTGCTAGTAGTACTAGCGGGGGCTATGAGCAGTTCTTC
len: 12; d_gene: .; v_gene: TRBV7-9; abundance: few; j_gene: TRBJ2-7; CDR3aa: CASSTITYEQYF; CDR3nt: TGTGCCAGCTCGACCATTACCTACGAGCAGTACTTC
len: 15; d_gene: .; v_gene: TRBV3-1; abundance: few; j_gene: TRBJ1-1; CDR3aa: CASSQHGSVNTEAFF; CDR3nt: TGTGCCAGCAGCCAACACGGTTCGGTGAACACTGAAGCTTTCTTT
len: 15; d_gene: TRBD2; v_gene: TRBV7-3; abundance: few; j_gene: TRBJ2-1; CDR3aa: CASSALGLAGNEQFF; CDR3nt: TGTGCCAGCAGCGCCCTCGGACTAGCGGGTAATGAGCAGTTCTTC
len: 10; d_gene: .; v_gene: TRBV5-6; abundance: few; j_gene: TRBJ1-1; CDR3aa: CASTVPSAFF; CDR3nt: TGTGCCAGCACCGTCCCTTCCGCTTTCTTT
len: 18; d_gene: .; v_gene: TRBV15; abundance: few; j_gene: TRBJ2-2; CDR3aa: CATSRDQPGGSNTGELFF; CDR3nt: TGTGCCACCAGCAGAGATCAGCCGGGGGGCTCGAACACCGGGGAGCTGTTTTTT
len: 15; d_gene: .; v_gene: TRBV12-3/TRBV12-4; abundance: many; j_gene: TRBJ2-1; CDR3aa: CASSFGGGPRNEQFF; CDR3nt: TGTGCCAGCAGTTTCGGGGGAGGACCGAGAAATGAGCAGTTCTTC
len: 14; d_gene: .; v_gene: TRBV18; abundance: .; j_gene: TRBJ2-7; CDR3aa: CASSPDQTPGEQYF; CDR3nt: TGTGCCAGCTCACCGGATCAAACCCCCGGCGAGCAGTACTTC
len: 16; d_gene: TRBD2; v_gene: TRBV4-2; abundance: .; j_gene: TRBJ2-5; CDR3aa: CASSPRGREGRETQYF; CDR3nt: TGTGCCAGCAGCCCCCGTGGTCGGGAGGGGAGGGAGACCCAGTACTTC
len: 14; d_gene: TRBD1; v_gene: TRBV18; abundance: few; j_gene: TRBJ2-4; CDR3aa: CASSPGTGGTIQYF; CDR3nt: TGTGCCAGCTCACCAGGGACAGGGGGCACCATTCAGTACTTC
len: 16; d_gene: TRBD2; v_gene: TRBV12-3/TRBV12-4; abundance: few; j_gene: TRBJ2-4; CDR3aa: CASSFGGAGAKNIQYF; CDR3nt: TGTGCCAGCAGTTTCGGGGGGGCAGGGGCCAAAAACATTCAGTACTTC
len: 15; d_gene: .; v_gene: TRBV6-1; abundance: once; j_gene: TRBJ2-3; CDR3aa: CASSEALGGTDTQYF; CDR3nt: TGTGCCAGCAGTGAAGCGCTGGGGGGAACAGATACGCAGTATTTT
len: 14; d_gene: .; v_gene: TRBV10-3; abundance: few; j_gene: TRBJ2-7; CDR3aa: CAISPGKGGYEQYF; CDR3nt: TGTGCCATCAGCCCCGGGAAGGGAGGATACGAGCAGTACTTC
len: 14; d_gene: .; v_gene: TRBV6-2/TRBV6-3; abundance: .; j_gene: TRBJ1-5; CDR3aa: CASRPHTGNQPQHF; CDR3nt: TGTGCCAGCAGACCCCATACGGGCAATCAGCCCCAGCATTTT
len: 14; d_gene: .; v_gene: TRBV12-3/TRBV12-4; abundance: many; j_gene: TRBJ2-1; CDR3aa: CASSLIALYNEQFF; CDR3nt: TGTGCCAGCAGTTTGATAGCGCTCTACAATGAGCAGTTCTTC
len: 12; d_gene: .; v_gene: TRBV5-1; abundance: .; j_gene: TRBJ2-5; CDR3aa: CASTRARETQYF; CDR3nt: TGCGCCAGCACGAGGGCGCGGGAGACCCAGTACTTC
len: 11; d_gene: .; v_gene: TRBV27; abundance: few; j_gene: TRBJ2-1; CDR3aa: CASSLHQEQFF; CDR3nt: TGTGCCAGCAGTTTACATCAGGAGCAGTTCTTC
len: 15; d_gene: .; v_gene: TRBV6-5; abundance: .; j_gene: TRBJ2-2; CDR3aa: CASSYLVENTGELFF; CDR3nt: TGTGCCAGCAGTTACCTCGTAGAGAACACCGGGGAGCTGTTTTTT
len: 14; d_gene: .; v_gene: TRBV24-1; abundance: many; j_gene: TRBJ1-2; CDR3aa: CATQSGPGDYGYTF; CDR3nt: TGTGCCACCCAAAGCGGCCCCGGGGACTATGGCTACACCTTC
len: 11; d_gene: .; v_gene: TRBV12-3/TRBV12-4; abundance: few; j_gene: TRBJ2-2; CDR3aa: CAGGDPGELFF; CDR3nt: TGTGCCGGAGGGGATCCCGGGGAGCTGTTTTTT
len: 14; d_gene: TRBD1; v_gene: TRBV27; abundance: .; j_gene: TRBJ1-5; CDR3aa: CASSLQGESQPQHF; CDR3nt: TGTGCCAGCAGTCTACAGGGGGAAAGTCAGCCCCAGCATTTT
len: 16; d_gene: TRBD1; v_gene: TRBV7-6; abundance: few; j_gene: TRBJ2-3; CDR3aa: CASSPRGDRGLITQYF; CDR3nt: TGTGCCAGCAGCCCCCGGGGGGACAGGGGGCTAATTACGCAGTATTTT
len: 15; d_gene: .; v_gene: TRBV20-1; abundance: few; j_gene: TRBJ1-1; CDR3aa: CSARGGQGSSSEAFF; CDR3nt: TGCAGTGCTAGAGGTGGGCAGGGATCTAGCTCTGAAGCTTTCTTT
len: 14; d_gene: .; v_gene: TRBV29-1; abundance: .; j_gene: TRBJ2-2; CDR3aa: CSVEISTNTGELFF; CDR3nt: TGCAGCGTTGAGATTAGCACGAACACCGGGGAGCTGTTTTTT
len: 14; d_gene: .; v_gene: TRBV14; abundance: .; j_gene: TRBJ2-1; CDR3aa: CASSQVHGRNEQFF; CDR3nt: TGTGCCAGCAGCCAAGTACATGGGAGGAATGAGCAGTTCTTC
len: 16; d_gene: .; v_gene: TRBV12-3/TRBV12-4; abundance: few; j_gene: TRBJ1-3; CDR3aa: CASSLAARRTGNTIYF; CDR3nt: TGTGCCAGCAGTTTAGCGGCCAGAAGAACTGGAAACACCATATATTTT
len: 12; d_gene: TRBD2; v_gene: TRBV20-1; abundance: few; j_gene: TRBJ2-7; CDR3aa: CSATSGPYEQYF; CDR3nt: TGCAGTGCTACTAGCGGACCCTACGAGCAGTACTTC
len: 17; d_gene: TRBD1; v_gene: TRBV3-1; abundance: .; j_gene: TRBJ2-7; CDR3aa: CASSRAPRGRSSYEQYF; CDR3nt: TGTGCCAGCAGCCGAGCTCCCAGGGGGCGAAGCTCCTACGAGCAGTACTTC
len: 13; d_gene: .; v_gene: TRBV29-1; abundance: .; j_gene: TRBJ2-2; CDR3aa: CSVQHLNTGELFF; CDR3nt: TGCAGCGTTCAGCATTTGAACACCGGGGAGCTGTTTTTT